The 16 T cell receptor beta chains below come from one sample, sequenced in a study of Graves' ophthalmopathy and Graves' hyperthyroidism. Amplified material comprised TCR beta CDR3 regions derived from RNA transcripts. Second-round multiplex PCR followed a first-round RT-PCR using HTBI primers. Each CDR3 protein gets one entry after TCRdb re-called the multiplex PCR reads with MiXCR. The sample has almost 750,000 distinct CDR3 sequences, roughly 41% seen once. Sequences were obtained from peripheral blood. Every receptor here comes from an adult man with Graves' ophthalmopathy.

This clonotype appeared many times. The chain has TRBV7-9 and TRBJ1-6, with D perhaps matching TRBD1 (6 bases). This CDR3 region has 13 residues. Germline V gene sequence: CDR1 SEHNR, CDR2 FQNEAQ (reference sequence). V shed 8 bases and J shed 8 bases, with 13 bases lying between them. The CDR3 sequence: CASGKQGDSPLHF. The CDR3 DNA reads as TGTGCCAGCGGGAAACAGGGAGATTCACCCCTCCACTTT.

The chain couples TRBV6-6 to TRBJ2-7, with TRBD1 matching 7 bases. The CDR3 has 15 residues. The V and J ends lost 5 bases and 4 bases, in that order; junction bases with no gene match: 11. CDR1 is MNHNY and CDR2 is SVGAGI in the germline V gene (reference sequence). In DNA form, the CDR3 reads TGTGCCAGCAGTCCCCCGGACAGGTCCAGATACGAGCAGTACTTC. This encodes CASSPPDRSRYEQYF.

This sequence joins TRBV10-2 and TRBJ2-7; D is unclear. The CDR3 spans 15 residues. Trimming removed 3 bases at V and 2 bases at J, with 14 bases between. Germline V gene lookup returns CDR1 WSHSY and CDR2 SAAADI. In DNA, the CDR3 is TGCGCCAGCAGTGACCGAGGTCGGGCAGCCTACGAGCAGTACTTC. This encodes CASSDRGRAAYEQYF.

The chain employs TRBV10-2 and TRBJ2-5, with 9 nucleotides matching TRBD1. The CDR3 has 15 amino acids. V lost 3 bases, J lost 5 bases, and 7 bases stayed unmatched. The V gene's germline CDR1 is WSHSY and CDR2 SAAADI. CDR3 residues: CASSEGTGQGETQYF. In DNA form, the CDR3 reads TGCGCCAGCAGTGAAGGGACAGGGCAAGGGGAGACCCAGTACTTC.

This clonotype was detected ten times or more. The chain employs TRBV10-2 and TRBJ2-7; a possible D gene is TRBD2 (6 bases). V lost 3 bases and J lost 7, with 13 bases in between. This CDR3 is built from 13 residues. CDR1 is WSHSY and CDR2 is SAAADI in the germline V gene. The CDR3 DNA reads TGCGCCAGCAGTGAACAGGATGCGGGGGAGCAGTACTTC. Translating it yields CASSEQDAGEQYF.

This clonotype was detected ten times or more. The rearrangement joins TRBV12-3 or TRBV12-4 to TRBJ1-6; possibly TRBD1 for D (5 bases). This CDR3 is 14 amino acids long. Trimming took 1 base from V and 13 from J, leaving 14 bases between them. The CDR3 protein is CASSLGARGLPLHF. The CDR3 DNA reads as TGTGCCAGCAGTTTAGGCGCAAGGGGTCTCCCCCTCCACTTT.

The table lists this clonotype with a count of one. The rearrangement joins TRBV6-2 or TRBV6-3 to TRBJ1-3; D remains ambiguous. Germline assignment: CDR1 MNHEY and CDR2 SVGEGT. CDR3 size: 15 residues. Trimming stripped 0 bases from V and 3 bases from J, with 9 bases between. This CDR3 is CASSYSRGFGNTIYF. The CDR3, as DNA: TGTGCCAGCAGTTACTCTCGGGGTTTTGGAAACACCATATATTTT.

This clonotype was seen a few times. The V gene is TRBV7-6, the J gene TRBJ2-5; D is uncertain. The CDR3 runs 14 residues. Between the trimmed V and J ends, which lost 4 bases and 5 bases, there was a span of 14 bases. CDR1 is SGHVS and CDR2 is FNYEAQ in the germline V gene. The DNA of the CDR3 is TGTGCCAGCAGCTACCGGGCCCAAGGCGAGACCCAGTACTTC. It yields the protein CASSYRAQGETQYF.

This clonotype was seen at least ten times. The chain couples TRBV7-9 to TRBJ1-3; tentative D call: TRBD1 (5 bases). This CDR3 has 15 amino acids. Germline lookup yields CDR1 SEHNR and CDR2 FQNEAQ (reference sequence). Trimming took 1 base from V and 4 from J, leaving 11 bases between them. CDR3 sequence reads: CASSLGAGQGNTIYF. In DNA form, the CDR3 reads TGTGCCAGCAGCTTAGGGGCAGGGCAAGGAAACACCATATATTTT. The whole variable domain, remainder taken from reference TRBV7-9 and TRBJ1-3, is DTGVSQNPRHKITKRGQNVTFRCDPISEHNRLYWYRQTLGQGPEFLTYFQNEAQLEKSRLLSDRFSAERPKGSFSTLEIQRTEQGDSAMYLCASSLGAGQGNTIYFGEGSWLTVV.

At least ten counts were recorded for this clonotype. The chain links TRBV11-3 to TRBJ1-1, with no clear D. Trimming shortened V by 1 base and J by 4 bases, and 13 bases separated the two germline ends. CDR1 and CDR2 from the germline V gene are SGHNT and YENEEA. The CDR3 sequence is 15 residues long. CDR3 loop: CASSLGSNVGTEAFF. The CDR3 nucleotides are TGTGCCAGCAGCTTAGGCAGCAATGTGGGCACTGAAGCTTTCTTT.

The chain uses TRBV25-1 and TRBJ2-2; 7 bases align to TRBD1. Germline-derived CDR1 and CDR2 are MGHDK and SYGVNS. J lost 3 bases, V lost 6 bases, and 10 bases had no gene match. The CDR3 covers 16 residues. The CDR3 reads CASSPGSGGYTGELFF. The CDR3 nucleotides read TGTGCCAGCAGCCCCGGATCAGGGGGTTACACCGGGGAGCTGTTTTTT.

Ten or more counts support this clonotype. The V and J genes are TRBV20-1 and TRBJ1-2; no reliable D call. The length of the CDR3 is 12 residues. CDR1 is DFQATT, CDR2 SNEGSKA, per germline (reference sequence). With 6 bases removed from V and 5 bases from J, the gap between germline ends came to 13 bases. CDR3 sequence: CSAVVLVYGYTF. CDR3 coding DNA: TGCAGTGCGGTCGTCCTAGTTTATGGCTACACCTTC.

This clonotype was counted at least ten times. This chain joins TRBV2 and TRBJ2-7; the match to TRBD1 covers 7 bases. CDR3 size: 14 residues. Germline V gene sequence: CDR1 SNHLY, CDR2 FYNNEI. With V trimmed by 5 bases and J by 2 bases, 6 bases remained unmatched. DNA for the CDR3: TGTGCCAGCAGTTCGACAGGGCGGCCCTACGAGCAGTACTTC. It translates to CASSSTGRPYEQYF.

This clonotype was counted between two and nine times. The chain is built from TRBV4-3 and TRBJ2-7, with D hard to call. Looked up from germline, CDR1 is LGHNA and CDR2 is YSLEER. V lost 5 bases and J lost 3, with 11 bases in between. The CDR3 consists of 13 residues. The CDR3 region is CASSFGRYYEQYF. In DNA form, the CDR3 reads TGCGCCAGCAGCTTCGGACGGTACTACGAGCAGTACTTC.

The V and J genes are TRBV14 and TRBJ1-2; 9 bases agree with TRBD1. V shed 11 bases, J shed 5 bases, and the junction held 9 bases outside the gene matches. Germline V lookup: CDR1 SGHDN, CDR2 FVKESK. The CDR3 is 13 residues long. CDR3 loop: CAWTRQGDYGYTF. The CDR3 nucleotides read TGTGCCTGGACGCGACAGGGGGATTATGGCTACACCTTC. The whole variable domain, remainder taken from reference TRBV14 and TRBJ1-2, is EAGVTQFPSHSVIEKGQTVTLRCDPISGHDNLYWYRRVMGKEIKFLLHFVKESKQDESGMPNNRFLAERTGGTYSTLKVQPAELEDSGVYFCAWTRQGDYGYTFGSGTRLTVV.

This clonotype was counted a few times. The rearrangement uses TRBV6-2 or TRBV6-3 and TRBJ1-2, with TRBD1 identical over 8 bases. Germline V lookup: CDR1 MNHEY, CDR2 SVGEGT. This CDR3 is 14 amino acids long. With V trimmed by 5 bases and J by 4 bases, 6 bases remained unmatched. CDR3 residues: CASSTRTGIYGYTF. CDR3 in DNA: TGTGCCAGCAGTACGCGGACAGGGATCTATGGCTACACCTTC.